The TCR beta chain described here comes from a study of vaccination effects on CD4 cells after COVID-19. ViraFEST expansion of antigen-specific CD4+ T cells with viral peptide pools preceded sequencing. It was after more than nine days of culture that CD4+ T cells were isolated. Vaccination of participants consisted of two doses of either the BNT162b2 or mRNA-1273 vaccine. Germline CDR1 is SGHTA and CDR2 is FQGNSA. Trimming pared 2 bases from V and 0 bases from J, leaving 5 bases between. This CDR3 region has 14 residues. TCRdb keeps only in-frame clones here, not all; method: immunoSEQ multiplex PCR. The data show about 59,000 clones, just under 80% seen once. This clone was recorded a few times. Its antigen is currently unknown.

This sequence joins TRBV7-2 and TRBJ1-3; D is ambiguous. The sequence was obtained from a human donor who received a COVID-19 vaccine. This material consisted of CD4+ T cells from PBMCs cultured with HCoV-OC43 spike peptides, taken after COVID-19 vaccination. Stated subset: HCoV-OC43 spike overlapping peptide pool stimulation. The CDR3 is CASSLRSSGNTIYF. In DNA, the CDR3 is TGTGCCAGCAGCTTAAGGAGCTCTGGAAACACCATATATTTT. The variable domain in full, completed from reference TRBV7-2 and TRBJ1-3, reads GAGVSQSPSNKVTEKGKDVELRCDPISGHTALYWYRQSLGQGLEFLIYFQGNSAPDKSGLPSDRFSAERTGGSVSTLTIQRTQQEDSAVYLCASSLRSSGNTIYFGEGSWLTVV.